This T cell receptor (beta chain) was captured by sequencing in a study of human T cells and chemical hapten exposure (dated by TCRdb to 2020 to 2023). About the study as a whole: For sensitization, 2% DPC in acetone was applied to an approximately 2 cm by approximately 2 cm area of upper inner arm skin. Most of the patients in the cohort were female, and the cohort covered alopecia areata with under or over 50% scalp involvement, alopecia totalis and alopecia universalis. Libraries were combined into a pool for sequencing, and differences in TCR yield between samples came mainly from small differences in library volumes within the pool. Under 30 alopecia patients gave blood for TCR sequencing at one to four time points (pre-sensitization, 2, 6 and 24 weeks). In alopecia patients, the study followed how the peripheral blood TCR repertoire changed in vivo over primary and secondary sensitization to diphenylcyclopropenone (DPC), a hapten. Patch testing on the upper back used Finn chambers containing 0.01% DPC, with scoring done after 6 days according to International Contact Dermatitis Research Group standards. Throughout the roughly 25-week study period, patients were also given weekly therapeutic DPC doses on the scalp. Blood samples were taken from patients before sensitization (week 0) and then at 2, 6 and about 24 weeks after DPC sensitization.

As concerns this clonotype: Its antigen is still unknown. No per-base quality is available; no much larger clone lies one base away.

This specimen's time point label, interpreted: patch test 2, 6 weeks after DPC sensitization. Explained via the paper, the treatment or condition label denotes: therapeutic diphenylcyclopropenone sensitization with weekly scalp DPC. Blood at each patch-test visit was drawn before the patch test was applied. Patients were considered eligible if aged 18 to 70, diagnosed with alopecia and deemed suitable for DPC therapy, and patients were excluded if pregnant. Total RNA was extracted from unfractionated whole blood that had been collected in Tempus Blood RNA tubes. Library preparation employed RACE. These reads were obtained on a NextSeq 500. During library preparation, unique molecular identifiers were attached to individual cDNA molecules so that TCRs could be counted quantitatively and reproducibly. For every blood RNA sample, sequencing covered both the TCR alpha and TCR beta chains. In the authors' own workflow: Samples had a median of roughly 98,000 TCRs, with a range from 23,224 to 690,600. The Decombinator software suite was used to annotate the V, J and CDR3 of the TCR reads. To make PS versus PT1 abundance plots, every sample was subsampled to the same number of TCRs (28,000). TCRs were defined as expanded if absent before sensitization and observed at least eight times at the 2-week time point. The public reads were quality trimmed at Q25 with fastp and then assembled into clones with MiXCR by TCRdb, keeping productive beta chains. CDR3 protein duplicates are merged, each entry listing the most common genes and DNA. The V and J calls, along with clone size, are taken from TCRdb and not from the paper's own processing. The sample profile shows 110,000 to 150,000 distinct CDR3 sequences; about 12% of them were found once. 1.3% to 1.5% of the sample is held by the ten biggest clonotypes.

What the authors observed across the whole study: DPC sensitization did not change how many TCRs were above 1 in 1000 frequency, and no evidence was found of alterations in global repertoire structure. Repeated subsampling changed both the strength of the expansion versus patch-test correlation and the threshold at which that correlation became significant. Expanded TCRs formed significantly more large CDR3 similarity clusters than pre-sensitization or healthy control sets, consistent with antigen-driven responses. All patients had alopecia, a presumed autoimmune disease, so their immune response might differ from that of healthy individuals. The number of PT1 expanded TCRs positively correlated with patch test score, significant at thresholds 8, 16 and 32 but not 4.

The sequence derives from a woman aged 50 to 65 with alopecia areata. Some clones in this sample may be carry-over from other donors' samples. This sample comprised whole blood, obtained in connection with sensitization to the hapten diphenylcyclopropenone (DPC).

DNA sequence: TGTGCCATCGCAGAGAACCCCCAAGAGACCCAGTACTTC. This codes for CAIAENPQETQYF. The chain employs TRBV10-3 and TRBJ2-5; the D gene identity is not certain. For CDR1 and CDR2, the germline V gene lists ENHRY and SYGVKD. From the cysteine through the phenylalanine, the CDR3 covers 13 amino acids. The DNA shown is the 39-base CDR3, in frame from base 1. Cut back by 8 bases and 1 base, the V and J ends lie 11 bases apart.